These T cell receptor beta chains were read from a single sample in a study of T cells in Graves' hyperthyroidism and ophthalmopathy. One entry per CDR3 protein, called by TCRdb with MiXCR from the multiplex PCR reads. The top ten clones hold about 5% of a sample with 350,000 to 500,000 distinct CDR3 sequences, roughly an eighth of them seen once. Sequencing was carried out using blood. These receptors originate from a woman aged 18-29 years with Graves' hyperthyroidism. The CDR3 runs from the conserved cysteine through the conserved F or W. D genes are given only for firm matches. Rows give clone size only sometimes, using once, few, many, or a class for an expanded clone.

J gene | V gene | clone size | D gene | CDR3 DNA | CDR3 protein
TRBJ2-1 | TRBV4-2 | many | NA | TGTGCCAGCAGCCAAGATCTCGAGAACTACAATGAGCAGTTCTTC | CASSQDLENYNEQFF
TRBJ2-7 | TRBV28 | many | TRBD1 | TGTGCCACCGGGACAGGGGATTCCTACGAGCAGTACTTC | CATGTGDSYEQYF
TRBJ1-1 | TRBV5-1 | many | NA | TGCGCCAGCAGCCGAGTAGGGGGAGAAGCTTTCTTT | CASSRVGGEAFF
TRBJ1-2 | TRBV4-3 | NA | NA | TGCGCCAGCAGCCAAGGGGAAGGGGGCTATGGCTACACCTTC | CASSQGEGGYGYTF
TRBJ1-2 | TRBV2 | few | NA | TGTGCCAGCAGTGAATCACCAACTGGCTATGGCTACACCTTC | CASSESPTGYGYTF
TRBJ1-4 | TRBV5-1 | few | TRBD1 | TGCGCCAGCAGCTTGGCGGGACAGGTTAATGAAAAACCGTTTTTT | CASSLAGQVNEKPFF
TRBJ2-7 | TRBV5-6 | many | TRBD1 | TGTGCCAGCAGCCGGTTGACGGGACAGGAGCACTACGAGCAGTACTTC | CASSRLTGQEHYEQYF
TRBJ2-1 | TRBV20-1 | few | NA | TGCAGTGCTAGAAGGTCCGACCAGGGGGGGGGCAATGAGCAGTTCTTC | CSARRSDQGGGNEQFF
TRBJ1-4 | TRBV28 | many | NA | TGTGCCAGCAGTTTACCGGGTGTCGAAAAACTGTTTTTT | CASSLPGVEKLFF
TRBJ1-5 | TRBV6-5 | NA | NA | TGTGCCAGCAGTTACGGGCAGGCTGGGGGGTCCAATCAGCCCCATCATTTT | CASSYGQAGGSNQPHHF
TRBJ2-3 | TRBV2 | many | NA | TGTGCCAGCAGGCGGGATCCGGACACAGATACGCAGTATTTT | CASRRDPDTDTQYF
TRBJ2-7 | TRBV29-1 | NA | NA | TGCAGCGCCGCAGCCAGATCCGAGCAGTACTTC | CSAAARSEQYF
TRBJ2-7 | TRBV20-1 | NA | TRBD2 | TGCAGTGCTAGAGATTTGGCTAGCGGGAGTTACGAGCAGTACTTC | CSARDLASGSYEQYF
TRBJ1-2 | TRBV20-1 | few | TRBD1 | TGCAGTGCTAGAGATTCCCGTACCGGGACAGGGGACGGCTACACCTTC | CSARDSRTGTGDGYTF
TRBJ1-4 | TRBV19 | NA | NA | TGTGCCAGTAGTACGACCTCCGGGACGGCTAATGAAAAACTGTTTTTT | CASSTTSGTANEKLFF
TRBJ2-1 | TRBV2 | many | TRBD2 | TGTGCCAGCAGCCGGACTAGCGGGACAGGTAATGAGCAGTTCTTC | CASSRTSGTGNEQFF
TRBJ2-1 | TRBV6-2/TRBV6-3 | many | NA | TGTGCCAGCAGCCCCCGACTAGAGCAGTTCTTC | CASSPRLEQFF
TRBJ1-1 | TRBV29-1 | few | NA | TGCAGCGTCCATCGACAGAACACTGAAGCTTTCTTT | CSVHRQNTEAFF
TRBJ2-7 | TRBV4-1 | NA | NA | TGCGCCAGCAGCCAAGACAGGGTTTACGAGCAGTACTTC | CASSQDRVYEQYF
TRBJ1-1 | TRBV30 | many | NA | TGTGCCTGGAGTGCCCGGACTGAAGCTTTCTTT | CAWSARTEAFF
TRBJ1-5 | TRBV27 | few | NA | TGTGCCAGCAGTTTTAGTCTAAATCAGCCCCAGCATTTT | CASSFSLNQPQHF
TRBJ2-1 | TRBV5-1 | NA | NA | TGCGCCAGCAGCTTTGAGCGTGAGCAGCTCTTC | CASSFEREQLF
TRBJ1-3 | TRBV12-3/TRBV12-4 | NA | NA | TGTGCCAGCAGTTCTCGGAGCTCTGGAAACACCATATATTTT | CASSSRSSGNTIYF
TRBJ2-7 | TRBV7-2 | many | NA | TGTGCCAGCAGCCAAGGGACCTCAGGGATCGAGCAGTACTTC | CASSQGTSGIEQYF
TRBJ1-3 | TRBV19 | NA | NA | TGTGCCAGTAGTGACTTTTGGGCCTCTGGAAACACCATATATTTT | CASSDFWASGNTIYF
TRBJ2-1 | TRBV20-1 | many | NA | TGCAGTGCCCCCCAGCGGGTGACCTACAATGAGCAGTTCTTC | CSAPQRVTYNEQFF
TRBJ1-4 | TRBV20-1 | few | NA | TGCAGTGCTAGAAGACCGTCGGGTGAAAAACTGTTTTTT | CSARRPSGEKLFF
TRBJ2-1 | TRBV28 | many | NA | TGTGCCAGCAGTCCGACCTCTCTAGCGCAGGCCTACAATGAGCAGTTCTTC | CASSPTSLAQAYNEQFF
TRBJ1-6 | TRBV7-9 | many | NA | TGTGCCAGCAGCCGCGAAGGACGCTCACCCCTCCACTTT | CASSREGRSPLHF
TRBJ2-7 | TRBV7-8 | few | TRBD2 | TGTGCCAGCAGCTTAGCCCCGGGACTAGCGGGGTCCTACGAGCAGTACTTC | CASSLAPGLAGSYEQYF
TRBJ1-5 | TRBV27 | many | NA | TGTGCCAGCAGTAGCAGCTTTTATAGCAATCAGCCCCAGCATTTT | CASSSSFYSNQPQHF
TRBJ1-2 | TRBV30 | many | NA | TGTGCCTGGAGCGCCGGGGGGGCCTATGGCTACACCTTC | CAWSAGGAYGYTF
TRBJ1-1 | TRBV19 | NA | NA | TGTGCCAGTAGTATAGACCCCCGCTTCACGGAGTCTGAAGCTTTCTTT | CASSIDPRFTESEAFF
TRBJ1-5 | TRBV6-2/TRBV6-3 | many | TRBD1 | TGTGCCAGCAGCAGGGGGGCAGCAGGACAGCCCCAGCATTTT | CASSRGAAGQPQHF
TRBJ1-1 | TRBV27 | many | NA | TGTGCCAGCAGTTTATCGAGGGGGGGATTTACTGAAGCTTTCTTT | CASSLSRGGFTEAFF
TRBJ2-1 | TRBV28 | NA | NA | TGTGCCAGCAGTTCGATTGTCGGCGGAACTACAATGACGCAGTTCTTC | CASSSIVGGTTMTQFF
TRBJ1-1 | TRBV19 | few | TRBD1 | TGTGCCAGTAGGTCGGGACAGCTGAACGAAGCTTTCTTT | CASRSGQLNEAFF
TRBJ1-6 | TRBV11-2 | few | NA | TGTGCCAGCAGCCTAGACCCGGGGTTTAATTCACCCCTCCACTTT | CASSLDPGFNSPLHF
TRBJ1-1 | TRBV7-2 | many | TRBD1 | TGTGCCAGCAGGGTGGAGGGGACAGGTGGGGTGGGGGAAGCTTTCTTT | CASRVEGTGGVGEAFF
TRBJ2-7 | TRBV12-3/TRBV12-4 | many | TRBD1 | TGTGCCAGCAGTTTGACAGGGACAAGTTCCTACGAGCAGTACTTC | CASSLTGTSSYEQYF
TRBJ1-4 | TRBV19 | NA | NA | TGTGCCAGTGCGGGCCTTAATGAAAAACTGTTTTTT | CASAGLNEKLFF
TRBJ1-6 | TRBV20-1 | many | TRBD1 | TGCAGTGCTAGAGAGGCAGGGGGCGAGTCACCCCTCCACTTT | CSAREAGGESPLHF
TRBJ2-1 | TRBV6-2/TRBV6-3 | NA | TRBD1 | TGTGCCAGCAGTCTCCGAGGACAGGGATATGAGCAGTTCTTC | CASSLRGQGYEQFF
TRBJ2-1 | TRBV5-6 | NA | NA | TGTGTCAGCAGCGCAGGGGGAGGCTCCTACAATGAGCAGTTCTTC | CVSSAGGGSYNEQFF
TRBJ1-1 | TRBV3-1 | many | TRBD1 | TGTGCCAGCAGCCAAGTCCTCGGACAGGGCGAGAACACTGAAGCTTTCTTT | CASSQVLGQGENTEAFF
TRBJ1-4 | TRBV28 | many | NA | TGTGCCAGCAGTGTACCCCGGGAAAAACTGTTTTTT | CASSVPREKLFF
TRBJ2-1 | TRBV20-1 | many | TRBD2 | TGCAGTGCTACGAAGCTAGCGGGAGTCTACAATGAGCAGTTCTTC | CSATKLAGVYNEQFF
TRBJ2-5 | TRBV9 | NA | NA | TGTGCCAGCAGCGGGGGCGGCCCGGAGACCCAGTACTTC | CASSGGGPETQYF
TRBJ1-2 | TRBV4-1 | NA | TRBD1 | TGCGCCAGCAGCCAAGACCCCGGGACAGGGGGCCTCTATGGCTACACCTTC | CASSQDPGTGGLYGYTF
TRBJ2-1 | TRBV7-3 | many | TRBD2 | TGTGCCAGCAGCTTGGCGGGAGGAGGCGCCAATGAGCAGTTCTTC | CASSLAGGGANEQFF
TRBJ2-7 | TRBV19 | NA | NA | TGTGCCGGGTCCTCGCACGAGCAGTACTTC | CAGSSHEQYF
TRBJ2-7 | TRBV28 | many | TRBD2 | TGTGCCAGCAGATCTAGCGGGACCCCCTACGAGCAGTACTTC | CASRSSGTPYEQYF
TRBJ2-2 | TRBV4-1 | NA | TRBD1 | TGCGCCAGCAGCCACTCAAACAGGGGGAACACCGGGGAGCTGTTTTTT | CASSHSNRGNTGELFF
TRBJ2-1 | TRBV13 | many | TRBD2 | TGTGCCAGCAGCGGGCGTAGCGGGAGCTCCTACAATGAGCAGTTCTTC | CASSGRSGSSYNEQFF
TRBJ2-5 | TRBV28 | many | NA | TGTGCCAGCAGGACAGGAGATTATCAAGAGACCCAGTACTTC | CASRTGDYQETQYF
TRBJ2-1 | TRBV6-6 | many | TRBD2 | TGTGCCAGCAGTTACACGCCTTTTGCGGGAGGGAATTACAATGAGCAGTTCTTC | CASSYTPFAGGNYNEQFF
TRBJ1-4 | TRBV6-1 | few | NA | TGTGCCAGCAGCCGCTTAGGAAGGGGAGGTGAAAAACTGTTTTTT | CASSRLGRGGEKLFF
TRBJ2-3 | TRBV28 | many | TRBD2 | TGTGCCAGCACCTTCGGGACTAGCGGGAGGATACGTGGCACAGATACGCAGTATTTT | CASTFGTSGRIRGTDTQYF
TRBJ2-5 | TRBV5-5 | NA | NA | TGTGCCAGCAGTTCACAGGGAAGCGTAGAGACCCAGTACTTC | CASSSQGSVETQYF
TRBJ1-2 | TRBV6-1 | NA | NA | TGTGCCAGCAGGGCCTGGTCTCGGGGCATCTATGGCTACACCTTC | CASRAWSRGIYGYTF